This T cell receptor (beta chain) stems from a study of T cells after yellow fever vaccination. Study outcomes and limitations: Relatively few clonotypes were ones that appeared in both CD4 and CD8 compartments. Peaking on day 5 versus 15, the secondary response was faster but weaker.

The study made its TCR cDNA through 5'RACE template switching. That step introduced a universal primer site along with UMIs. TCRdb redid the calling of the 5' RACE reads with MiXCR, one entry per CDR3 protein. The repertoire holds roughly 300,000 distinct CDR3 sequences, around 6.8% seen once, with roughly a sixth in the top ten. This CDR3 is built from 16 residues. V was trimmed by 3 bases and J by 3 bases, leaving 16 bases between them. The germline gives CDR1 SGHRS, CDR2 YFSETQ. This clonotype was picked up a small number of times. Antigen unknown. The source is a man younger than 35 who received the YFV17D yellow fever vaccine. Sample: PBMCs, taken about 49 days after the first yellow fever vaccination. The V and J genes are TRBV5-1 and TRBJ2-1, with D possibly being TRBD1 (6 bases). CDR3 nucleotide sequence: TGCGCCAGCAGCTCAACTCCGGGACAAAGCTACAATGAGCAGTTCTTC. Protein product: CASSSTPGQSYNEQFF.